The 17 T cell receptor beta chains presented below share a single source sample, sequenced in a study of tumor and adjacent non-tumor tissue in lung cancer. RNA was extracted from bulk tissue without any cell sorting. The library came from three nested PCR rounds adapted from ARM-PCR protocols. TCRdb called the multiplex PCR reads again in MiXCR, with one record for every CDR3 protein. The sample lists around 70,000 distinct CDR3 sequences, 73% seen once, with 28% in the top ten. The sequencing input was lung tumor tissue. These receptors were obtained from a man aged 55 to 70 with non-small cell lung cancer.

Comment on this clonotype: One end of the junction varies from germline; a read error may be responsible. CDR3 in DNA: TGCAACGTTGAATTTAGCGGGACACAAAACGAGCAGTACTTC. Its protein is CNVEFSGTQNEQYF. The V and J genes are TRBV29-1 and TRBJ2-7; 8 bases are a match to TRBD2. The germline gives CDR1 SQVTM, CDR2 ANQGSEA. This CDR3 contains 14 residues.

With regard to this clonotype: One end of the junction does not line up with germline, which may come from a read error. The chain joins TRBV29-1 to TRBJ2-6; D may match TRBD1 or TRBD2 (5 bases each). The CDR3 has 14 amino acids. Germline CDR1 reads SQVTM; CDR2 reads ANQGSEA. This CDR3 is CNVDLGEGANVLTF. Written as DNA, the CDR3 is TGCAACGTTGATTTGGGGGAAGGGGCCAACGTCCTGACATTC.

A word on this clonotype: A much larger clone sits a single nucleotide away, making a read error possible. The chain uses TRBV28 and TRBJ1-6; D gene uncertain. Germline CDR1 MDHEN, CDR2 SYDVKM. The CDR3 is 15 amino acids. This chain's CDR3 is CASSLRQTYNSPPHF. The CDR3 DNA sequence: TGTGCCAGCAGTTTGAGGCAGACCTATAATTCACCCCCCCACTTT.

The chain employs TRBV10-2 and TRBJ2-5, with TRBD1 matching 7 bases. Germline lookup yields CDR1 WSHSY and CDR2 SAAADI. The CDR3 contains 14 residues. The CDR3 DNA reads TGCGTAAGCAAATCCGGACAGGCGACTGCGACCCAGTACTTC. The encoded protein is CVSKSGQATATQYF.

To note about this clonotype: Relative to the germline gene, one junction end is altered; a read error may explain this. The chain carries TRBV6-7 and TRBJ2-3; TRBD2 might be the D (5 bases). TRBV6-7 is marked as an open reading frame, function uncertain. The CDR3 covers 16 residues. The CDR3 sequence: CTSSYTSVRAADTQYF. In nucleotides, the CDR3 is TGTACCAGCAGTTATACGAGCGTGAGGGCGGCAGATACGCAGTATTTT.

As concerns this clonotype: The junction departs from the called germline gene at one end, perhaps through a read error. The chain combines TRBV10-3 with TRBJ2-2, with D possibly matching TRBD2 (6 bases). The CDR3 extends over 17 amino acids. Germline V CDR1 and CDR2: ENHRY, SYGVKD. CDR3 amino acids: CVISVEEGRLDTGELFF. The CDR3 DNA follows: TGTGTCATCAGTGTCGAGGAGGGGAGGTTGGACACCGGGGAGCTGTTTTTT.

The chain employs TRBV5-6 and TRBJ1-5, with D unresolved. Trimming removed 3 bases from V and 9 bases from J, with 16 bases in between. The CDR3 covers 14 residues. The germline CDR1 and CDR2 sequences are SGHDT and YYEEEE. CDR3 DNA sequence: TGTGCCAGCAGCTCTCAGGTAACTTATCGGCCCCAGCATTTT. Residues: CASSSQVTYRPQHF.

In regard to this clonotype: Sequence at one end of the junction differs from germline and may be a read error. The chain joins TRBV6-1 to TRBJ2-5; 7 bases agree with TRBD1. Germline loops: CDR1 MNHNS, CDR2 SASEGT. The CDR3 runs 19 residues. The CDR3 coding sequence is TGTGCCAACGGTGAATCCCCCACGTCGGAGAGGGGGCTCGGCGAGACCCAGTACTTT. Its translation is CANGESPTSERGLGETQYF.

A note on this clonotype: A much larger clone lies one base from this, so it may be a read error. This chain links TRBV14 with TRBJ1-4; D is undetermined. Germline V CDR1 and CDR2: SGHDN, FVKESK. The CDR3 extends over 14 amino acids. The CDR3 protein is CASSREGLDEILFF. In nucleotides, the CDR3 is TGTGCCAGCAGCCGGGAGGGATTGGATGAAATACTGTTTTTT. The entire variable domain, with the rest obtained from reference TRBV14 and TRBJ1-4, is as follows: EAGVTQFPSHSVIEKGQTVTLRCDPISGHDNLYWYRRVMGKEIKFLLHFVKESKQDESGMPNNRFLAERTGGTYSTLKVQPAELEDSGVYFCASSREGLDEILFFGSGTQLSVL.

As regards this clonotype: Likely a read error: the CDR3 ends without its conserved phenylalanine or tryptophan. The genes are TRBV20-1 and TRBJ2-7; D gene ambiguous. In germline, CDR1 is DFQATT, CDR2 SNEGSKA (reference sequence). The germline V and J ends were trimmed by 4 bases and 4 bases, with 14 bases remaining between them. The CDR3 spans 13 residues. The DNA of the CDR3 is TGCAGTGCTACTTCTGATATCTCTTACGAGCAGTACTTA. As protein: CSATSDISYEQYL.

About this clonotype: At one of its ends the junction is not consistent with the germline gene, which may arise from a read error. V usage is TRBV6-1 and J usage is TRBJ1-3; perhaps TRBD1 as D (5 bases). Germline V gene data show CDR1 as MNHNS and CDR2 as SASEGT. The CDR3 runs to 16 residues. The CDR3 sequence is CASAGPGPSSGNIIYF. The CDR3 coding sequence is TGCGCCAGCGCGGGGCCCGGACCATCCTCTGGAAACATCATATATTTT.

As for this clonotype: This CDR3 is missing its conserved last phenylalanine or tryptophan, likely due to a read error. The limits of the CDR3 on the DNA are not certain, so only TCRdb's listed CDR3 is given. J is TRBJ2-3 and V is TRBV6-5. Germline V gene sequence: CDR1 MNHEY, CDR2 SVGAGI. The CDR3 is 14 residues long, counting both termini. The CDR3 loop reads CASSCSDLRDTQYL.

The table lists this clonotype with many counts. This chain joins TRBV6-5 and TRBJ2-7, with a weak D call TRBD2 (5 bases). Germline V gene lookup returns CDR1 MNHEY and CDR2 SVGAGI. The CDR3 extends over 15 amino acids. Trimming removed 6 bases from V and 3 bases from J, with 18 bases in between. Here the CDR3 DNA reads TGTGCCAGCAGCGAAGCCCGGGGAAGGTACTACGAGCAGTACTTC. Protein sequence: CASSEARGRYYEQYF.

In its sample, this clonotype was seen many times. V is TRBV6-6 and J is TRBJ2-5; possibly TRBD1 or TRBD2 for D (6 bases each). In germline, CDR1 is MNHNY, CDR2 SVGAGI (reference sequence). The CDR3 runs to 12 residues. V dropped 6 bases and J dropped 7 bases, with 12 bases sitting between them. This chain's CDR3 is CASRSEGGTQYF. The CDR3 DNA is TGTGCCAGCAGGTCCGAGGGGGGGACCCAGTACTTC.

The CDR3 spells CASRTLGSYDLYF. The CDR3 bases are TGTGCCAGCAGGACACTAGGTTCCTACGATCTGTACTTC. The chain joins TRBV6-5 to TRBJ2-7; D is perhaps TRBD2 (5 bases). The V gene lost 6 bases and the J gene lost 12 bases, with 21 bases spanning the gap. The CDR3 extends over 13 amino acids. Germline V gives CDR1 MNHEY, CDR2 SVGAGI.

On this clonotype itself: At one boundary the junction diverges from the germline segment, which might be a read error. V gene TRBV6-1 combines with J gene TRBJ2-6; D remains unclear. The germline V gene encodes CDR1 MNHNS and CDR2 SASEGT. This CDR3 comprises 18 residues. The CDR3 region has the DNA TGTCCCAGCGCCCGAAGGAACAGCATGCTTACGGGGGCCAACGTCCTGACTTTC. This sequence encodes CPSARRNSMLTGANVLTF.

The J gene is TRBJ2-3, the V gene TRBV6-5; 7 nucleotides agree with TRBD2. The CDR3 extends over 13 amino acids. Trimming at V came to 10 bases and at J to 3 bases, leaving 7 bases not matched to a gene. Germline CDR1 reads MNHEY; CDR2 reads SVGAGI. CDR3 sequence reads: CANRGGMTDTQYF. DNA of the CDR3: TGTGCCAATAGGGGAGGGATGACAGATACGCAGTATTTT.